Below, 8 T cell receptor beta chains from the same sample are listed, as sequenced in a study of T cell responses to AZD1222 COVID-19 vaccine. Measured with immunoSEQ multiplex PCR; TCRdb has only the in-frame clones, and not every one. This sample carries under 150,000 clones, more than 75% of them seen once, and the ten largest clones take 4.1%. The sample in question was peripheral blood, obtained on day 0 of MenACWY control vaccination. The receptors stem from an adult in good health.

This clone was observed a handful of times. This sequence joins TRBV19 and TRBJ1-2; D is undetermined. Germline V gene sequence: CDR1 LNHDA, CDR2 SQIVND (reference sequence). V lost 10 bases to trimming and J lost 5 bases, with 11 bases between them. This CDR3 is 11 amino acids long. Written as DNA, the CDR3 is TGTGCCACCTGGCTCTGGTATGGCTACACCTTC. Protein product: CATWLWYGYTF.

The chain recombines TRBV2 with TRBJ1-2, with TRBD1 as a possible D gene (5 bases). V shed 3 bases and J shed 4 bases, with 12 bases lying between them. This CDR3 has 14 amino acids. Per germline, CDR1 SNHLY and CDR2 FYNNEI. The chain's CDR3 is CASSDNRSSYGYTF. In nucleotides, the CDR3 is TGTGCCAGCAGTGATAACAGGAGTTCCTATGGCTACACCTTC.

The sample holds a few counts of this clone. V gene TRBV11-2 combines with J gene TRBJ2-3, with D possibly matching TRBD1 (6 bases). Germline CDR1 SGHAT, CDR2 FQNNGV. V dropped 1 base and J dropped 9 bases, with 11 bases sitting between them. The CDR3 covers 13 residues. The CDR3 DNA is TGTGCCAGCAGCTTAGTTCACAGGGACACGCAGTATTTT. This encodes CASSLVHRDTQYF.

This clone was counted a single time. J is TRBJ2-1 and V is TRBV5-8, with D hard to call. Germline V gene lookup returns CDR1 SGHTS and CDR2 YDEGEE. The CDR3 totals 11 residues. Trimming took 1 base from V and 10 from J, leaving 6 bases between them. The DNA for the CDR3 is TGTGCCAGCAGCTTGCGGTACGAGCAGTTCTTC. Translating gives CASSLRYEQFF.

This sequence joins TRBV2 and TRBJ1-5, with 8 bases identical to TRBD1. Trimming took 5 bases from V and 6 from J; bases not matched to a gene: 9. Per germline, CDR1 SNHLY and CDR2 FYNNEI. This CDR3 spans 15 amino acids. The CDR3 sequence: CASSPWGTGGQPQHF. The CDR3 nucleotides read TGTGCCAGCAGTCCCTGGGGTACAGGGGGTCAGCCCCAGCATTTT.

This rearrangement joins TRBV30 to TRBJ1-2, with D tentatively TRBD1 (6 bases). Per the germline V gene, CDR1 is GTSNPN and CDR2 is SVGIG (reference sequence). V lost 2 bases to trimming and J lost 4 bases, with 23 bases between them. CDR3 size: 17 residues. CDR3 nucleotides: TGTGCCTGGAGTTCAGTTTTTACGGGGGGCCGGGGCTATGGCTACACCTTC. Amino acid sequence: CAWSSVFTGGRGYGYTF.

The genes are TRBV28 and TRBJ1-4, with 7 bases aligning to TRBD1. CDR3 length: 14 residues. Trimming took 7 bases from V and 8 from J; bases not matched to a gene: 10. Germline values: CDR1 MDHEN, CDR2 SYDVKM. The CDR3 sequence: CASTAGTEGEKLFF. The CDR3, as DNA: TGTGCCAGCACAGCCGGGACAGAGGGCGAAAAACTGTTTTTT.

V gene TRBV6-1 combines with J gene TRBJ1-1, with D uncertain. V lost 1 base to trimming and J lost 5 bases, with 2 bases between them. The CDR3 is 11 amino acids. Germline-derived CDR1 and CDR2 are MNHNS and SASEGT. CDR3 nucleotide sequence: TGTGCCAGCAGTGAAGTAACTGAAGCTTTCTTT. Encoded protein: CASSEVTEAFF.